Shown below are 32 T cell receptor beta chains from a single sample sequenced in a study of OX40 agonist ivuxolimab in advanced cancers. Generated by immunoSEQ multiplex PCR, the TCRdb table keeps only in-frame clones and is missing some. The profile shows about 81,000 clones, more than 75% of them singletons. The sample here was CD4+ or CD8+ T cells sorted from blood, taken in a trial of the OX40 agonist ivuxolimab. Receptor source: an adult with an advanced solid tumor such as melanoma, head and neck, liver or kidney cancer.

This rearrangement joins TRBV18 to TRBJ2-3; the D gene is possibly TRBD2 (5 bases). V was shortened by 3 bases and J by 5 bases, with 6 bases between the two germline ends. The germline V gene has CDR1 KGHSH and CDR2 LQKENI. This CDR3 contains 12 residues. CDR3 sequence reads: CASSPGRDTQYF. The CDR3 DNA reads as TGTGCCAGCTCACCGGGGAGAGATACGCAGTATTTT. Full variable domain (remainder filled in from reference TRBV18 and TRBJ2-3): NAGVMQNPRHLVRRRGQEARLRCSPMKGHSHVYWYRQLPEEGLKFMVYLQKENIIDESGMPKERFSAEFPKEGPSILRIQQVVRGDSAAYFCASSPGRDTQYFGPGTRLTVL.

A single count supports this clone. The chain recombines TRBV5-4 with TRBJ1-2; D is undetermined. Germline V gene data show CDR1 as SGHNT and CDR2 as YYREEE (reference sequence). The CDR3 length is 14 residues. V was pared by 1 base and J by 2 bases, with 9 bases between. The CDR3 spells CASSLLSGNYGYTF. CDR3 nucleotides: TGTGCCAGCAGCTTGTTATCGGGCAACTATGGCTACACCTTC.

The chain employs TRBV19 and TRBJ1-2; 9 nucleotides line up with TRBD1. The CDR3 totals 13 residues. CDR1 is LNHDA, CDR2 SQIVND, per germline (reference sequence). Unmatched junction bases numbered 3, after V lost 8 bases and J lost 2 bases. In DNA form, the CDR3 reads TGTGCCAGTGGGACAGGGTTAAACTATGGCTACACCTTC. Translated, it gives CASGTGLNYGYTF.

The chain carries TRBV18 and TRBJ2-6; 7 bases align to TRBD1. Looked up from germline, CDR1 is KGHSH and CDR2 is LQKENI. J lost 0 bases, V lost 3 bases, and 2 bases had no gene match. The length of the CDR3 is 16 residues. The CDR3 spells CASSPGTVSGANVLTF. CDR3 nucleotides: TGTGCCAGCTCACCGGGGACAGTCTCTGGGGCCAACGTCCTGACTTTC.

This clone was recorded a few times. The J gene is TRBJ2-7, the V gene TRBV19, with no clear D. This CDR3 is built from 10 residues. Germline CDR1 LNHDA, CDR2 SQIVND (reference sequence). With 7 bases removed from V and 6 bases from J, the gap between germline ends came to 7 bases. The CDR3 sequence is CASTRFEQYF. For the CDR3, the DNA is TGTGCCAGTACTAGGTTCGAGCAGTACTTC.

The chain links TRBV14 to TRBJ2-3, with TRBD1 matching 7 bases. The CDR3 consists of 14 residues. Germline V gene data show CDR1 as SGHDN and CDR2 as FVKESK. After removal of 3 bases from V and 3 bases from J, the junction contained 3 bases not matched to a gene. The CDR3 sequence: CASSQGQITDTQYF. Written as DNA, the CDR3 is TGTGCCAGCAGCCAGGGACAGATTACAGATACGCAGTATTTT.

V is TRBV19 and J is TRBJ2-4; D is unresolved. Germline CDR1 and CDR2: LNHDA and SQIVND (reference sequence). The CDR3 sequence is 13 residues long. Trimming cost V 7 bases and J 1 base, with 8 bases left between them. This CDR3 is CASKDLAKNIQYF. For the CDR3, the DNA is TGTGCCAGTAAGGACCTCGCCAAAAACATTCAGTACTTC.

The gene calls are TRBV7-9 and TRBJ1-1; 7 bases fit TRBD1. Germline-derived CDR1 and CDR2 are SEHNR and FQNEAQ (reference sequence). J gave up 2 bases and V 6 bases, and 9 bases lay outside the gene matches. The CDR3 has 15 amino acids. The CDR3 nucleotides are TGTGCCAGCAGTTTCAACCGGGACAGTAACACTGAAGCTTTCTTT. This encodes CASSFNRDSNTEAFF. Drawing the rest from reference TRBV7-9 and TRBJ1-1, the complete variable domain is DTGVSQNPRHKITKRGQNVTFRCDPISEHNRLYWYRQTLGQGPEFLTYFQNEAQLEKSRLLSDRFSAERPKGSFSTLEIQRTEQGDSAMYLCASSFNRDSNTEAFFGQGTRLTVV.

This clone was counted between two and nine times. The chain couples TRBV7-2 to TRBJ2-7; a weak D match, TRBD2 (7 bases). Trimming left V 1 base short and J 3 bases short, with 16 bases between. CDR1 and CDR2 (germline): SGHTA, FQGNSA. The CDR3 extends over 16 amino acids. DNA for the CDR3: TGTGCCAGCAGCTTAGTGGGGGGGGCAGAACGCTACGAGCAGTACTTC. Its protein is CASSLVGGAERYEQYF.

The chain is built from TRBV6-5 and TRBJ2-6; tentative D call: TRBD1 (5 bases). Germline loops: CDR1 MNHEY, CDR2 SVGAGI. The CDR3 has 15 residues. Trimming removed 6 bases at V and 4 bases at J, with 13 bases between. CDR3 region: CASRVTGAGANVLTF. CDR3 nucleotide sequence: TGTGCCAGCAGAGTAACAGGAGCCGGGGCCAACGTCCTGACTTTC.

This clone was counted between two and nine times. The V call is TRBV19, the J call TRBJ2-2, with D perhaps TRBD1 (5 bases). CDR3 size: 13 residues. Germline CDR1 reads LNHDA; CDR2 reads SQIVND (reference sequence). V was pared by 4 bases and J by 3 bases, with 6 bases between. CDR3 DNA: TGTGCCAGTAGTAGACAGCACACCGGGGAGCTGTTTTTT. Amino acids: CASSRQHTGELFF.

The chain employs TRBV5-1 and TRBJ1-2; 8 nucleotides agree with TRBD1. The CDR3 loop spans 15 amino acids. The V segment lost 0 bases and the J segment 0 bases; nucleotides outside the gene matches: 1. Germline CDR1 SGHRS, CDR2 YFSETQ. The CDR3, as DNA: TGCGCCAGCAGCTTGGGGGACAGGACTAACTATGGCTACACCTTC. Amino acid sequence: CASSLGDRTNYGYTF.

The chain links TRBV18 to TRBJ1-4; possible D gene TRBD1, 5 bases. V gave up 3 bases and J gave up 8 bases, with 13 bases separating them. Germline V CDR1 and CDR2: KGHSH, LQKENI. This CDR3 has 14 residues. CDR3 loop: CASSPGPAGEKLFF. The CDR3 DNA sequence: TGTGCCAGCTCACCGGGACCGGCCGGGGAAAAACTGTTTTTT.

This sequence joins TRBV4-2 and TRBJ1-1; D ambiguous. The V end lost 4 bases, the J end lost 3 bases, and 12 bases lay between the germline ends. Germline V lookup: CDR1 LGHNA, CDR2 YNFKEQ. CDR3 length: 14 residues. The CDR3 loop is CASSLQPEDTEAFF. The CDR3 DNA reads TGTGCCAGCAGCCTACAACCGGAAGACACTGAAGCTTTCTTT.

This clone was recorded only once. The chain links TRBV7-3 to TRBJ2-5; TRBD2 matches at 12 bases. V dropped 5 bases and J dropped 2; count of bases not matched to a gene: 3. CDR3 length: 15 amino acids. Germline values: CDR1 SGHTA, CDR2 FQGTGA. The CDR3 bases are TGTGCCAGCAGCGGAGGGACTAGCGGGCAAGAGACCCAGTACTTC. Encoded protein: CASSGGTSGQETQYF.

For this clone: The same CDR3 is also encoded by other DNA sequences in this sample. This chain connects TRBV18 to TRBJ2-1; D gene uncertain. This CDR3 region has 13 residues. V was pared by 6 bases and J by 3 bases, with 9 bases between. The germline gives CDR1 KGHSH, CDR2 LQKENI. For the CDR3, the DNA is TGTGCCAGCTCCCCTCCCAGCTACAATGAGCAGTTCTTC. As protein: CASSPPSYNEQFF.

The rearrangement links TRBV6-5 to TRBJ2-5; D may be TRBD2 (5 bases). In germline, CDR1 is MNHEY, CDR2 SVGAGI. This CDR3 has 11 residues. V dropped 5 bases and J dropped 6 bases, with 7 bases sitting between them. CDR3: CASSPGKTQYF. The CDR3 nucleotides read TGTGCCAGCAGTCCGGGAAAGACCCAGTACTTC.

In this sample, this clone turned up once. Other DNA sequences in the sample encode the same CDR3. J is TRBJ1-4 and V is TRBV15; possibly TRBD1 for D (5 bases). The V end was cut by 3 bases, the J end by 8 bases, with 10 bases between. Germline V gene data show CDR1 as LNHNV and CDR2 as YYDKDF (reference sequence). The CDR3 is 13 amino acids. The CDR3 DNA reads as TGTGCCACCAGCAGGGACGCAGGGGAAAAACTGTTTTTT. Translated, it gives CATSRDAGEKLFF.

J is TRBJ1-1 and V is TRBV18; no clear D gene. V was pared by 2 bases and J by 7 bases, with 11 bases between. The germline CDR1 and CDR2 sequences are KGHSH and LQKENI. The CDR3 has 13 amino acids. CDR3 in amino acids: CASSPLSGDEAFF. The DNA for the CDR3 is TGTGCCAGCTCACCATTGTCGGGAGATGAAGCTTTCTTT.

The chain uses TRBV29-1 and TRBJ2-5; D is possibly TRBD2 (5 bases). This CDR3 is 11 amino acids long. Trimming stripped 7 bases from V and 1 base from J, with 7 bases between. Germline CDR1 reads SQVTM; CDR2 reads ANQGSEA. The CDR3 loop is CSGGPQETQYF. DNA for the CDR3: TGCAGCGGCGGGCCCCAAGAGACCCAGTACTTC.

The chain recombines TRBV15 with TRBJ1-5, with D possibly TRBD1 on 5 matching bases. The CDR3 covers 14 residues. The germline CDR1 and CDR2 sequences are LNHNV and YYDKDF (reference sequence). Trimming shortened V by 0 bases and J by 5 bases, and 8 bases separated the two germline ends. The CDR3 nucleotides are TGTGCCACCAGCAGAGATCCGGGGGATCAGCCCCAGCATTTT. It encodes CATSRDPGDQPQHF.

The chain is built from TRBV4-3 and TRBJ1-1; D is unclear. Germline V gives CDR1 LGHNA, CDR2 YSLEER. V was shortened by 0 bases and J by 2 bases, with 16 bases between the two germline ends. The CDR3 spans 17 residues. CDR3 residues: CASSQDWGTAGNTEAFF. The CDR3 DNA sequence: TGCGCCAGCAGCCAAGATTGGGGTACCGCGGGAAACACTGAAGCTTTCTTT.

The chain recombines TRBV27 with TRBJ2-3; TRBD2 matches at 10 bases. The CDR3 has 17 residues. Trimming removed 6 bases from V and 3 bases from J; junction bases left unmatched: 12. Germline values: CDR1 MNHEY, CDR2 SMNVEV (reference sequence). The CDR3 sequence is CASSYAIIAGGTDTQYF. CDR3 sequence (DNA): TGTGCCAGCAGCTACGCTATAATAGCGGGGGGAACAGATACGCAGTATTTT.

This sequence joins TRBV12-5 and TRBJ2-3; D is ambiguous. Germline values: CDR1 LGHNT, CDR2 FRNRAP. V dropped 7 bases and J dropped 6 bases, with 8 bases sitting between them. CDR3 length: 11 residues. The CDR3 bases are TGTGCTAGTGCCCCCCGGGATACGCAGTATTTT. This codes for CASAPRDTQYF.

The V call is TRBV28, the J call TRBJ1-5; 7 positions agree with TRBD1. Germline V gene data show CDR1 as MDHEN and CDR2 as SYDVKM. The CDR3 has 14 residues. Trimming cost V 6 bases and J 7 bases; bases outside gene matches: 9. The CDR3 region has the DNA TGTGCCAGCAGCCGACAGGGAGAGGAGCAGCCCCAGCATTTT. Translation gives CASSRQGEEQPQHF.

This chain joins TRBV9 and TRBJ2-5, with D possibly being TRBD2 (7 bases). The CDR3 spans 14 residues. V lost 0 bases to trimming and J lost 10 bases, with 16 bases between them. The germline gives CDR1 SGDLS, CDR2 YYNGEE. The CDR3 DNA sequence: TGTGCCAGCAGCGTAGGATCGGGGGGCGGTGACCAGTACTTC. It yields the protein CASSVGSGGGDQYF.

This sequence joins TRBV12-5 and TRBJ2-5; D remains ambiguous. V lost 4 bases and J lost 11, with 8 bases in between. The CDR3 length is 10 residues. The germline V gene has CDR1 LGHNT and CDR2 FRNRAP. The CDR3 here is CASGSNLQYF. CDR3 DNA sequence: TGTGCTAGTGGTTCCAACTTGCAGTACTTC.

V gene TRBV5-1 combines with J gene TRBJ2-3, with TRBD2 matching 7 bases. The V gene's germline CDR1 is SGHRS and CDR2 YFSETQ. The J segment lost 2 bases and the V segment lost 4 bases, leaving 7 bases of the junction unmatched. This CDR3 is 15 amino acids long. The CDR3 region has the DNA TGCGCCAGCAGCACCGGGACTACCAACACAGATACGCAGTATTTT. Its protein product is CASSTGTTNTDTQYF.

The table lists this clone with a few counts. CDR3 DNA sequence: TGTGCCAGCAGCCAAGGCGATGATGGCTACACCTTC. Translating it yields CASSQGDDGYTF. The chain joins TRBV13 to TRBJ1-2; D ambiguous. V lost 5 bases to trimming and J lost 6 bases, with 10 bases between them. The CDR3 has 12 amino acids. Germline values: CDR1 PRHDT, CDR2 FYEKMQ (reference sequence).

This chain uses TRBV5-1 with TRBJ2-1; possibly TRBD1 for D (5 bases). The germline V gene encodes CDR1 SGHRS and CDR2 YFSETQ. Trimming took off 7 bases at V and 0 bases at J, with 14 bases between the two ends. The CDR3 is made up of 15 amino acids. As DNA, the CDR3 is TGCGCCAGCCGCCAGGGAATGGGCTCCTACAATGAGCAGTTCTTC. This codes for CASRQGMGSYNEQFF.

The J gene is TRBJ2-5, the V gene TRBV4-3; possibly TRBD1 for D (6 bases). Germline lookup yields CDR1 LGHNA and CDR2 YSLEER. V was cut by 4 bases and J by 9 bases, with 18 bases left in between. CDR3 size: 14 residues. As DNA, the CDR3 is TGCGCCAGCAGCCTGTCAAGGCTCGAGGGGGCCCAGTACTTC. Translating it yields CASSLSRLEGAQYF.

The V call is TRBV18, the J call TRBJ2-3; D is ambiguous. V gave up 3 bases and J gave up 5 bases, with 12 bases separating them. Germline V lookup: CDR1 KGHSH, CDR2 LQKENI. The CDR3 contains 14 residues. CDR3 DNA sequence: TGTGCCAGCTCACCTCTAGGGATAGAAGATACGCAGTATTTT. This sequence encodes CASSPLGIEDTQYF.